This TCR beta chain was sequenced during a study of patients and donors after allogeneic stem cell transplantation. This clonotype was counted at least ten times. This CDR3 has 15 amino acids. Germline V lookup: CDR1 DFQATT, CDR2 SNEGSKA (reference sequence). V lost 0 bases and J 3 bases, leaving 14 bases between the germline ends. TCRdb processed the RT-PCR reads anew with MiXCR; each CDR3 protein has one entry. Of about 200,000 distinct CDR3 sequences in the sample, roughly two fifths were seen once. The sequencing sample was made of blood, either unsorted or a sorted T cell fraction (not recorded which). The TCR originated in a human donor who was either an allogeneic HSCT recipient or a stem cell or donor lymphocyte infusion donor (not recorded which). It is not recorded whose cells these are; they may come from a transplant donor. The V and J genes are TRBV20-1 and TRBJ1-2; weak D call: TRBD1 (5 bases). CDR3 amino acids: CSARDLRKGDYGYTF. CDR3 coding DNA: TGCAGTGCTAGAGATTTAAGGAAAGGGGACTATGGCTACACCTTC.